The 20 T cell receptor beta chains given below trace back to one sample, sequenced in a study of shared clonotypes between healthy human individuals. Assay used: immunoSEQ multiplex PCR; TCRdb lists only in-frame clones, some missing. The table lists about 2.4 million clones, 90% to 95% of them singletons. Specimen: naive CD4+ T cells from PBMCs. Regarding subset: CD45RA+ positively selected. All receptors derive from a man aged 18 to 30 in good health. Some clones in this sample may be carry-over from other donors' samples.

This clone has just one count. The chain combines TRBV5-1 with TRBJ2-7; TRBD1 aligns across 8 bases. V dropped 0 bases and J dropped 3; count of bases not matched to a gene: 5. The CDR3 loop spans 15 amino acids. Germline-derived CDR1 and CDR2 are SGHRS and YFSETQ. CDR3 sequence (DNA): TGCGCCAGCAGCTTGGACAGGGGGTCCTACTACGAGCAGTACTTC. Protein product: CASSLDRGSYYEQYF.

The V and J genes are TRBV4-1 and TRBJ2-5; TRBD2 matches at 12 bases. CDR1 MGHRA and CDR2 YSYEKL come from the germline V gene. V trimming: 2 bases; J trimming: 10 bases; junction bases outside the gene matches: 11. This CDR3 is 16 amino acids long. CDR3 amino acids: CASSQLAGGRPWDQYF. As DNA, the CDR3 is TGCGCCAGCAGCCAACTAGCGGGAGGGCGCCCGTGGGACCAGTACTTC.

The chain couples TRBV2 to TRBJ1-5; D is perhaps TRBD1 (5 bases). Trimming shortened V by 6 bases and J by 7 bases, and 16 bases separated the two germline ends. The germline gives CDR1 SNHLY, CDR2 FYNNEI. The CDR3 covers 14 residues. CDR3 region: CASSGTDQRQPQHF. The CDR3 region has the DNA TGTGCCAGCAGCGGGACGGACCAAAGACAGCCCCAGCATTTT.

This chain connects TRBV28 to TRBJ1-2; D is uncertain. The germline V gene has CDR1 MDHEN and CDR2 SYDVKM. The CDR3 length is 12 residues. V was pared by 6 bases and J by 7 bases, with 12 bases between. The chain's CDR3 is CASSPLPSGYTF. DNA of the CDR3: TGTGCCAGCAGCCCACTTCCATCTGGCTACACCTTC.

Turning to this clone: Other DNA sequences in the same sample also yield this CDR3. This rearrangement joins TRBV5-1 to TRBJ2-5; D possibly corresponds to TRBD1 (6 bases). There are 13 residues in the CDR3. Deletions cut 4 bases from V and 2 bases from J, with 9 bases between. Germline CDR1 is SGHRS and CDR2 is YFSETQ. CDR3 protein: CASSLGQQETQYF. CDR3 sequence (DNA): TGCGCCAGCAGCCTAGGACAGCAAGAGACCCAGTACTTC. Using reference TRBV5-1 and TRBJ2-5 for the parts outside the CDR3, the full variable domain is KAGVTQTPRYLIKTRGQQVTLSCSPISGHRSVSWYQQTPGQGLQFLFEYFSETQRNKGNFPGRFSGRQFSNSRSEMNVSTLELGDSALYLCASSLGQQETQYFGPGTRLLVL.

The CDR3 nucleotides read TGTGCCAGCAGCCCGCGGGAACCGTCGCCAGATACGCAGTATTTT. The encoded protein is CASSPREPSPDTQYF. The chain employs TRBV5-5 and TRBJ2-3, with D perhaps TRBD2 (6 bases). V was pared by 4 bases and J by 4 bases, with 16 bases between. This CDR3 is built from 15 residues. CDR1 and CDR2 from the germline V gene are SGHKS and YYEKEE (reference sequence). The variable domain in full, completed from reference TRBV5-5 and TRBJ2-3, reads DAGVTQSPTHLIKTRGQQVTLRCSPISGHKSVSWYQQVLGQGPQFIFQYYEKEERGRGNFPDRFSARQFPNYSSELNVNALLLGDSALYLCASSPREPSPDTQYFGPGTRLTVL.

This clone was seen only once. The chain is built from TRBV13 and TRBJ2-7, with TRBD2 matching over 13 bases. CDR3 length: 18 residues. Germline V gives CDR1 PRHDT, CDR2 FYEKMQ (reference sequence). Trimming cost V 5 bases and J 5 bases; bases outside gene matches: 15. The CDR3 DNA reads as TGTGCCAGCAGCCGGGGAGAACTAGCGGGAGGGCCGGTCAACGAGCAGTACTTC. Encoded protein: CASSRGELAGGPVNEQYF.

The chain recombines TRBV19 with TRBJ1-1; no clear D gene. Looked up from germline, CDR1 is LNHDA and CDR2 is SQIVND (reference sequence). The CDR3 has 15 amino acids. V lost 0 bases to trimming and J lost 1 base, with 9 bases between them. CDR3 residues: CASSIDGRRNTEAFF. The CDR3 nucleotides read TGTGCCAGTAGTATAGATGGGCGGAGGAACACTGAAGCTTTCTTT. Using reference TRBV19 and TRBJ1-1 for the parts outside the CDR3, the full variable domain is DGGITQSPKYLFRKEGQNVTLSCEQNLNHDAMYWYRQDPGQGLRLIYYSQIVNDFQKGDIAEGYSVSREKKESFPLTVTSAQKNPTAFYLCASSIDGRRNTEAFFGQGTRLTVV.

The chain uses TRBV15 and TRBJ1-1; 9 bases line up with TRBD1. This CDR3 is built from 15 residues. Germline loops: CDR1 LNHNV, CDR2 YYDKDF (reference sequence). Germline trimming cut 4 bases from V and 5 bases from J; bases unmatched to any gene: 8. The CDR3 is CATSKQTGGGTEAFF. Here the CDR3 DNA reads TGTGCCACCAGCAAGCAGACAGGGGGTGGGACTGAAGCTTTCTTT.

The chain recombines TRBV30 with TRBJ1-4; 7 bases align to TRBD1. CDR1 is GTSNPN and CDR2 is SVGIG in the germline V gene (reference sequence). Germline trimming cut 3 bases from V and 5 bases from J; bases unmatched to any gene: 9. The CDR3 runs to 15 residues. CDR3 in amino acids: CAWSRQTGLNEKLFF. CDR3 DNA: TGTGCCTGGAGCCGACAGACAGGGCTGAATGAAAAACTGTTTTTT.

The gene calls are TRBV29-1 and TRBJ1-2, with D unclear. The germline V gene has CDR1 SQVTM and CDR2 ANQGSEA. The length of the CDR3 is 13 residues. Trimming removed 3 bases from V and 4 bases from J, with 12 bases in between. This CDR3 reads CSVEGYRGYGYTF. The CDR3 DNA reads TGCAGCGTTGAGGGATACAGAGGCTATGGCTACACCTTC.

This clone was detected only once. The genes are TRBV4-3 and TRBJ2-3; 8 bases agree with TRBD1. CDR1 LGHNA and CDR2 YSLEER come from the germline V gene. J lost 1 base, V lost 2 bases, and 11 bases had no gene match. The CDR3 totals 18 residues. This CDR3 is CASSQHQRSDRGTDTQYF. CDR3 sequence (DNA): TGCGCCAGCAGCCAACACCAGCGTTCGGACAGGGGCACAGATACGCAGTATTTT.

The genes are TRBV9 and TRBJ2-7, with 10 bases matching TRBD1. CDR1 and CDR2 from the germline V gene are SGDLS and YYNGEE. With 0 bases clipped from V and 3 bases from J, the junction kept 9 bases outside the gene matches. The CDR3 consists of 17 residues. The CDR3 here is CASSVDLPGQGSYEQYF. CDR3 sequence (DNA): TGTGCCAGCAGCGTAGATCTTCCGGGACAGGGGAGCTACGAGCAGTACTTC.

The chain couples TRBV28 to TRBJ2-5; possible D gene TRBD2, 6 bases. Between the trimmed V and J ends, which lost 6 bases and 4 bases, there was a span of 21 bases. The length of the CDR3 is 16 residues. The V gene's germline CDR1 is MDHEN and CDR2 SYDVKM. The CDR3 DNA sequence: TGTGCCAGCAGCACGCGGGTTCGGAGGGGAGGAGAGACCCAGTACTTC. Translated, it gives CASSTRVRRGGETQYF.

V is TRBV11-2 and J is TRBJ2-7; 9 bases map to TRBD2. The trim removed 4 bases at V and 4 bases at J, leaving 5 bases unmatched. This CDR3 spans 14 amino acids. Looked up from germline, CDR1 is SGHAT and CDR2 is FQNNGV. CDR3 sequence reads: CASSSSGRIYEQYF. CDR3 in DNA: TGTGCCAGCAGCTCCAGCGGGAGGATATACGAGCAGTACTTC.

This chain joins TRBV14 and TRBJ2-1; possibly TRBD2 for D (6 bases). CDR1 is SGHDN and CDR2 is FVKESK in the germline V gene. This CDR3 is built from 15 residues. The ends were cut back, 0 bases at V and 10 bases at J, with 16 bases in the middle. The CDR3 spells CASSQDWAGRSEQFF. In DNA form, the CDR3 reads TGTGCCAGCAGCCAAGATTGGGCGGGAAGATCAGAGCAGTTCTTC.

The chain employs TRBV15 and TRBJ2-7; the D gene is possibly TRBD2 (7 bases). CDR3 length: 15 amino acids. Germline assignment: CDR1 LNHNV and CDR2 YYDKDF (reference sequence). The V end was cut by 4 bases, the J end by 5 bases, with 18 bases between. The CDR3: CATSTLGGGGHEQYF. The CDR3 DNA reads as TGTGCCACCAGCACGCTTGGAGGGGGGGGCCACGAGCAGTACTTC. Using reference TRBV15 and TRBJ2-7 for the parts outside the CDR3, the full variable domain is DAMVIQNPRYQVTQFGKPVTLSCSQTLNHNVMYWYQQKSSQAPKLLFHYYDKDFNNEADTPDNFQSRRPNTSFCFLDIRSPGLGDTAMYLCATSTLGGGGHEQYFGPGTRLTVT.

A single count supports this clone. Different DNA sequences within this sample yield the same CDR3. The V and J genes are TRBV18 and TRBJ1-5; no clear D gene. Trimming stripped 4 bases from V and 0 bases from J, with 4 bases between. The CDR3 is 13 residues long. The V gene's germline CDR1 is KGHSH and CDR2 LQKENI. The CDR3 is CASSRDSNQPQHF. The CDR3 region has the DNA TGTGCCAGCTCACGCGATAGCAATCAGCCCCAGCATTTT.

J is TRBJ1-6 and V is TRBV28, with a possible D match to TRBD1 (5 bases). Trimming removed 7 bases from V and 7 bases from J, with 17 bases in between. The CDR3 is 15 amino acids. Germline lookup yields CDR1 MDHEN and CDR2 SYDVKM. The CDR3 bases are TGTGCCAGCAACACCCCTAGCGGGGGAAATTCACCCCTCCACTTT. It codes for CASNTPSGGNSPLHF.

The genes are TRBV28 and TRBJ1-1; D unclear. The V end lost 3 bases, the J end lost 5 bases, and 22 bases lay between the germline ends. Germline V gives CDR1 MDHEN, CDR2 SYDVKM. The CDR3 is made up of 17 amino acids. The CDR3 nucleotides read TGTGCCAGCAGTTTTTTTTCTCTGACCCTATCGGGAACTGAAGCTTTCTTT. Translated: CASSFFSLTLSGTEAFF. The variable domain in full, with the rest retrieved from reference TRBV28 and TRBJ1-1, is DVKVTQSSRYLVKRTGEKVFLECVQDMDHENMFWYRQDPGLGLRLIYFSYDVKMKEKGDIPEGYSVSREKKERFSLILESASTNQTSMYLCASSFFSLTLSGTEAFFGQGTRLTVV.